The present entry profiles one T cell receptor (beta chain) with its context. Its antigen is undetermined. The assay was immunoSEQ multiplex PCR, and TCRdb's table has in-frame clones only and misses some. The sample consists of under 170,000 clones, approximately 94% of them appearing once. The sample originates from a study of T cell responses to AZD1222 COVID-19 vaccine. Study-level findings and limits: A mostly white British donor set with more females was recruited, and clonal diversity was possibly underestimated.

This CDR3 has 14 amino acids. Germline V lookup: CDR1 MRHNA, CDR2 SNTAGT. Trimming took 5 bases from V and 4 from J; bases not matched to a gene: 5. The chain uses TRBV6-4 and TRBJ2-3; 8 bases map to TRBD1. The specimen was peripheral blood, collected on day 0 of AZD1222 vaccination. The sequence was collected from an adult in good health. CDR3 amino acids: CASSTTGESDTQYF. The CDR3 bases are TGTGCCAGCAGTACGACAGGGGAATCAGATACGCAGTATTTT.